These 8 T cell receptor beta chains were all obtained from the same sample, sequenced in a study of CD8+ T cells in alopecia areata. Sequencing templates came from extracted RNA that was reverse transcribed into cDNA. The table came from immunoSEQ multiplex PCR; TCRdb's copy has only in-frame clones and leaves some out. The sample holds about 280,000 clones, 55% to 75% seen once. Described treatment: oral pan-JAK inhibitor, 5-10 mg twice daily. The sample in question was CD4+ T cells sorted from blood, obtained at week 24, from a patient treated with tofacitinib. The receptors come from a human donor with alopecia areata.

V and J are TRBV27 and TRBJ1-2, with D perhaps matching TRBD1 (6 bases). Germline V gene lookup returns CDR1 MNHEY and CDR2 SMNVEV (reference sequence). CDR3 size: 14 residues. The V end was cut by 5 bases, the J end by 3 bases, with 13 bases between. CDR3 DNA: TGTGCCAGCAGTCAAGGGGGACGGCACTATGGCTACACCTTC. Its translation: CASSQGGRHYGYTF.

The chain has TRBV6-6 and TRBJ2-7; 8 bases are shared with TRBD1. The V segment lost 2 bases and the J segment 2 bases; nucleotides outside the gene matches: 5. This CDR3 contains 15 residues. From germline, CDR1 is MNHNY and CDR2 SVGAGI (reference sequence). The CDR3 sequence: CASSYTGQVPYEQYF. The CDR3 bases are TGTGCCAGCAGTTACACGGGACAGGTTCCCTACGAGCAGTACTTC.

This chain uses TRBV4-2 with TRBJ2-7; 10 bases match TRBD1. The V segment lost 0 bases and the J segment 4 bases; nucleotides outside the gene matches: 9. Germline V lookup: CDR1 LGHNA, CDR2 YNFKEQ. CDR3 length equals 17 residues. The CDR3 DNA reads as TGTGCCAGCAGCCAAGATCCAGTCGGGACAGGGGATTACGAGCAGTACTTC. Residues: CASSQDPVGTGDYEQYF.

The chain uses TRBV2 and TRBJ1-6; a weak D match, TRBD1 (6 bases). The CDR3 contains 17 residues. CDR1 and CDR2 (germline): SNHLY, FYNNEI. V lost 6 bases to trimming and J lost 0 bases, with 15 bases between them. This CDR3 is CASRKGDTRSYNSPLHF. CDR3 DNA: TGTGCCAGCAGGAAAGGGGACACCCGCTCCTATAATTCACCCCTCCACTTT.

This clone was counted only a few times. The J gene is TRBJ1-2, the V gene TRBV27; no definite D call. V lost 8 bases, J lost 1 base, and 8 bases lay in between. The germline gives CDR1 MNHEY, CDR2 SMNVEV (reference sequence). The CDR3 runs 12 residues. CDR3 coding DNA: TGTGCCAGCCAGACTGGTAACTATGGCTACACCTTC. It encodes CASQTGNYGYTF.

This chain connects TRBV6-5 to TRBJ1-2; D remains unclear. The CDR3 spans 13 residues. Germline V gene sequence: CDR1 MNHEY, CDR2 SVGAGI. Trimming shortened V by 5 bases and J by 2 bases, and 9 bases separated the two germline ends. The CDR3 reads CASSQTRNYGYTF. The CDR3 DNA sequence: TGTGCCAGCAGTCAGACAAGAAACTATGGCTACACCTTC.

CDR3 DNA sequence: TGCGCCAGCACTTCCCGGGACAGGAACATAAAGAGCTCCTACGAGCAGTACTTC. Translating gives CASTSRDRNIKSSYEQYF. The chain carries TRBV5-1 and TRBJ2-7; 8 bases agree with TRBD1. J was trimmed by 0 bases and V by 6 bases; bases with no gene match: 17. Germline values: CDR1 SGHRS, CDR2 YFSETQ. The CDR3 extends over 18 amino acids.

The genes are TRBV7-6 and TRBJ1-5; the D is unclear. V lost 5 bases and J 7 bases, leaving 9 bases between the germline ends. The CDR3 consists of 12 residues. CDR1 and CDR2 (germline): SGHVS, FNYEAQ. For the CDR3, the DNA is TGTGCCAGCAGCGCCCTCGAACAGCCCCAGCATTTT. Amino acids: CASSALEQPQHF.